The 5 T cell receptor beta chains reported below all come from one sample, sequenced in a study of human T cells and chemical hapten exposure. Each CDR3 protein gets one entry after TCRdb re-called the RACE reads with MiXCR. This table has some 180,000 distinct CDR3 sequences, 20% to 25% appearing once. Sample time point: patch test 1, 2 weeks after DPC sensitization. The treatment: therapeutic diphenylcyclopropenone sensitization with weekly scalp DPC. Source: whole blood, taken in connection with sensitization to the hapten diphenylcyclopropenone (DPC). The receptors come from a woman aged 50 to 60 with alopecia areata. Some clones in this sample may be carry-over from other donors' samples.

The chain employs TRBV15 and TRBJ1-2, with 9 positions matching TRBD1. The V gene end was trimmed by 5 bases and the J gene end by 6 bases; junction bases not matched to a gene: 10. CDR1 LNHNV and CDR2 YYDKDF come from the germline V gene (reference sequence). There are 15 residues in the CDR3. The CDR3 bases are TGTGCCACCAGCCCCGAAGGGACAGGGCGGCATGGCTACACCTTC. This sequence encodes CATSPEGTGRHGYTF.

The chain uses TRBV9 and TRBJ2-3; D remains ambiguous. Germline V gene data show CDR1 as SGDLS and CDR2 as YYNGEE. The CDR3 runs to 15 residues. V lost 2 bases and J lost 1, with 11 bases in between. This CDR3 is CASSVRAGGTDTQYF. CDR3 coding DNA: TGTGCCAGCAGCGTCCGGGCCGGAGGCACAGATACGCAGTATTTT.

The rearrangement joins TRBV29-1 to TRBJ1-4; 7 bases agree with TRBD1. V was pared by 7 bases and J by 3 bases, with 8 bases of the junction left unmatched. Germline V gene sequence: CDR1 SQVTM, CDR2 ANQGSEA. The CDR3 totals 14 residues. The CDR3 reads CSATDRASNEKLFF. As DNA, the CDR3 is TGCAGCGCTACTGACAGGGCTTCTAATGAAAAACTGTTTTTT.

This clonotype was seen more than once but under ten times. The rearrangement joins TRBV20-1 to TRBJ2-1; tentatively, D is TRBD2 (5 bases). Germline CDR1 and CDR2: DFQATT and SNEGSKA (reference sequence). The V and J ends lost 1 base and 10 bases respectively, with 8 bases between them. The CDR3 runs 11 residues. The DNA for the CDR3 is TGCAGTGCTAGAGTTCCGGGAGAGCAGTTCTTC. It yields the protein CSARVPGEQFF.

V and J are TRBV30 and TRBJ2-1; the match to TRBD2 covers 9 bases. V gave up 3 bases and J gave up 6 bases; unmatched junction bases: 12. The CDR3 length is 16 residues. Germline values: CDR1 GTSNPN, CDR2 SVGIG (reference sequence). The CDR3 DNA is TGTGCCTGGAGCCTAGGGGCGACTAGCGGAGGCAATGAGCAGTTCTTC. Translation: CAWSLGATSGGNEQFF. Based on the CDR3 plus reference TRBV30 and TRBJ2-1, the full variable domain is SQTIHQWPATLVQPVGSPLSLECTVEGTSNPNLYWYRQAAGRGLQLLFYSVGIGQISSEVPQNLSASRPQDRQFILSSKKLLLSDSGFYLCAWSLGATSGGNEQFFGPGTRLTVL.